One and the same sample provided the 27 T cell receptor beta chains below, sequenced in a study of blood T cell repertoires in COVID-19 (dated by TCRdb to between 2020 and 2021). Library generation was performed with the immunoSEQ multiplex PCR assay. This immuneACCESS table, as held by TCRdb, lists in-frame sequences with V and J called but not all clones. Of the missing ones, under half trace to an unresolved V gene in checked studies; the others have no known cause. Counted in this sample were approximately 190,000 clones; 88% of them appeared once. The ten largest account for around 5.8% of the sample. The sequenced material came from peripheral blood. The receptors come from a man aged 35 to 55 with active or convalescent COVID-19.

The V gene is TRBV5-8, the J gene TRBJ2-1; 13 nucleotides line up with TRBD2. With 3 bases clipped from V and 2 bases from J, the junction kept 8 bases outside the gene matches. The CDR3 extends over 18 amino acids. CDR1 is SGHTS, CDR2 YDEGEE, per germline. The CDR3 here is CASSSGTSGDPPYNEQFF. The CDR3 DNA sequence: TGTGCCAGCAGCTCAGGGACTAGCGGGGACCCTCCCTACAATGAGCAGTTCTTC.

The CDR3 is CASSSGEEGEEQYF. The CDR3 bases are TGTGCCAGCAGCTCCGGGGAGGAGGGCGAAGAGCAGTACTTC. The V call is TRBV13, the J call TRBJ2-7; possibly TRBD2 for D (6 bases). V shed 4 bases and J shed 7 bases, with 17 bases lying between them. Per the germline V gene, CDR1 is PRHDT and CDR2 is FYEKMQ (reference sequence). The CDR3 runs to 14 residues.

The rearrangement uses TRBV9 and TRBJ2-2, with D maybe TRBD2 (5 bases). CDR1 SGDLS and CDR2 YYNGEE come from the germline V gene. The CDR3 consists of 15 residues. Trimming cost V 4 bases and J 4 bases, with 14 bases left between them. This CDR3 is CASSQTGWGTGELFF. In nucleotides, the CDR3 is TGTGCCAGCAGCCAAACGGGGTGGGGCACCGGGGAGCTGTTTTTT.

The V gene is TRBV24-1, the J gene TRBJ2-1; TRBD2 agrees at 9 bases. The CDR3 runs 16 residues. CDR1 is KGHDR and CDR2 is SFDVKD in the germline V gene. The V gene end was trimmed by 4 bases and the J gene end by 0 bases; junction bases not matched to a gene: 3. The CDR3 region has the DNA TGTGCCACCAGTGACGATAGCGGGAGCTCCTACAATGAGCAGTTCTTC. This gives the protein CATSDDSGSSYNEQFF.

In its sample, this clone was seen a few times. The V and J genes are TRBV28 and TRBJ2-7; 8 nucleotides line up with TRBD2. Trimming removed 6 bases from V and 0 bases from J; junction bases left unmatched: 10. CDR3 length: 16 residues. CDR1 MDHEN and CDR2 SYDVKM come from the germline V gene. The chain's CDR3 is CASSQFLAGSSYEQYF. The CDR3 DNA sequence: TGTGCCAGCAGCCAATTCTTAGCGGGATCCTCCTACGAGCAGTACTTC.

This chain links TRBV6-2 or TRBV6-3 with TRBJ2-7; D is unclear. The CDR3 loop spans 13 amino acids. Germline V gene sequence: CDR1 MNHEY, CDR2 SVGEGT. V was shortened by 2 bases and J by 4 bases, with 9 bases between the two germline ends. Here the CDR3 DNA reads TGTGCCAGCAGTTACACTGTAGAGTACGAGCAGTACTTC. Translated, it gives CASSYTVEYEQYF.

This clone showed up just once. The chain carries TRBV11-2 and TRBJ2-7; TRBD2 matches at 9 bases. Germline trimming cut 4 bases from V and 1 base from J; bases unmatched to any gene: 2. Per the germline V gene, CDR1 is SGHAT and CDR2 is FQNNGV. This CDR3 contains 14 residues. CDR3 coding DNA: TGTGCCAGCAGCTCCGGACTAGCGTCCTACGAGCAGTACTTC. This gives the protein CASSSGLASYEQYF.

This sequence joins TRBV28 and TRBJ1-6; 11 bases match TRBD1. This CDR3 comprises 15 residues. V shed 5 bases and J 10 bases; nucleotides not matched to a gene: 7. Germline assignment: CDR1 MDHEN and CDR2 SYDVKM. CDR3 nucleotide sequence: TGTGCCAGCAGTAACCGGGACAGGGGGGTGTCACCCCTCCACTTT. This encodes CASSNRDRGVSPLHF.

The chain is built from TRBV4-1 and TRBJ1-5; the match to TRBD1 covers 8 bases. With 0 bases clipped from V and 7 bases from J, the junction kept 14 bases outside the gene matches. CDR3 length: 18 residues. Looked up from germline, CDR1 is MGHRA and CDR2 is YSYEKL. In DNA form, the CDR3 reads TGCGCCAGCAGCCAAGATCAGGTAGGACAGGGACTTGGACAGCCCCAGCATTTT. Encoded protein: CASSQDQVGQGLGQPQHF.

This chain links TRBV5-1 with TRBJ2-1, with 10 bases fitting TRBD2. CDR1 is SGHRS and CDR2 is YFSETQ in the germline V gene. CDR3 size: 15 residues. Unmatched junction bases numbered 11, after V lost 5 bases and J lost 9 bases. CDR3 coding DNA: TGCGCCAGCAGTCCTGCTAGCGGGAGTTCCCCTGAGCAGTTCTTC. Its translation is CASSPASGSSPEQFF.

The chain couples TRBV5-1 to TRBJ1-2, with 7 positions matching TRBD1. The CDR3 spans 16 residues. Germline V gene lookup returns CDR1 SGHRS and CDR2 YFSETQ. V shed 1 base and J 8 bases; nucleotides not matched to a gene: 14. This chain's CDR3 is CASSLSTGTAEQGYTF. CDR3 bases: TGCGCCAGCAGCTTGAGTACTGGGACAGCGGAACAAGGCTACACCTTC.

In its sample, this clone was seen once. The rearrangement joins TRBV7-2 to TRBJ2-1; 7 nucleotides align to TRBD1. The CDR3 has 15 amino acids. CDR1 is SGHTA, CDR2 FQGNSA, per germline. The trim removed 3 bases at V and 3 bases at J, leaving 5 bases unmatched. The CDR3 loop is CASSFGGQFYNEQFF. The CDR3 region has the DNA TGTGCCAGCAGCTTTGGGGGACAGTTCTACAATGAGCAGTTCTTC. Looking up the rest from reference TRBV7-2 and TRBJ2-1 gives the full variable domain: GAGVSQSPSNKVTEKGKDVELRCDPISGHTALYWYRQSLGQGLEFLIYFQGNSAPDKSGLPSDRFSAERTGGSVSTLTIQRTQQEDSAVYLCASSFGGQFYNEQFFGPGTRLTVL.

V usage is TRBV5-4 and J usage is TRBJ1-1; unclear D gene. The V gene lost 1 base and the J gene lost 1 base, with 11 bases spanning the gap. The germline CDR1 and CDR2 sequences are SGHNT and YYREEE (reference sequence). The CDR3 is 15 amino acids. CDR3 region: CASSLLAGQNTEAFF. CDR3 nucleotides: TGTGCCAGCAGCTTGTTGGCAGGCCAGAACACTGAAGCTTTCTTT.

The rearrangement uses TRBV7-6 and TRBJ1-4; TRBD1 agrees at 10 bases. The CDR3 loop spans 15 amino acids. Germline V CDR1 and CDR2: SGHVS, FNYEAQ. With V trimmed by 5 bases and J by 8 bases, 8 bases remained unmatched. This CDR3 is CASSLGTGEGEKLFF. In DNA form, the CDR3 reads TGTGCCAGCAGCCTTGGGACAGGGGAAGGAGAAAAACTGTTTTTT.

This clone was picked up a small number of times. The chain employs TRBV5-6 and TRBJ2-2; 7 bases match TRBD1. Germline V gives CDR1 SGHDT, CDR2 YYEEEE. The CDR3 totals 14 residues. V dropped 3 bases and J dropped 2; count of bases not matched to a gene: 1. The CDR3 DNA sequence: TGTGCCAGCAGCTGGGACAGAAACACCGGGGAGCTGTTTTTT. It yields the protein CASSWDRNTGELFF.

The chain combines TRBV2 with TRBJ2-5; 7 bases map to TRBD2. CDR1 and CDR2 from the germline V gene are SNHLY and FYNNEI. The trim removed 3 bases at V and 4 bases at J, leaving 11 bases unmatched. There are 16 residues in the CDR3. Written as DNA, the CDR3 is TGTGCCAGCAGTGACCCAGTTGAGCGGGGTAGAGAGACCCAGTACTTC. Encoded protein: CASSDPVERGRETQYF.

CDR3 DNA sequence: TGTGCCAGCAGTTACGTGGGAGGCGAGCAGTACTTC. It specifies CASSYVGGEQYF. The chain employs TRBV6-2 or TRBV6-3 and TRBJ2-7; D might be TRBD2 (6 bases). Deletions cut 2 bases from V and 6 bases from J, with 8 bases between. Germline CDR1 and CDR2: MNHEY and SVGEGT. The CDR3 totals 12 residues.

The chain is built from TRBV25-1 and TRBJ1-1, with D tentatively TRBD1 (5 bases). This CDR3 has 12 residues. Germline V gene data show CDR1 as MGHDK and CDR2 as SYGVNS. The V and J ends lost 9 bases and 4 bases respectively, with 12 bases between them. The CDR3 DNA reads as TGTGCCAGTCAGGGCTACGGCACTGAAGCTTTCTTT. It codes for CASQGYGTEAFF.

The chain is built from TRBV7-9 and TRBJ2-5; no clear D. Trimming shortened V by 10 bases and J by 4 bases, and 28 bases separated the two germline ends. From germline, CDR1 is SEHNR and CDR2 FQNEAQ (reference sequence). CDR3 size: 17 residues. The chain's CDR3 is CATTRLRLHGRPETQYF. In DNA, the CDR3 is TGTGCCACCACAAGACTGAGGCTGCACGGCCGCCCAGAGACCCAGTACTTC. Full variable domain (rest looked up from reference TRBV7-9 and TRBJ2-5): DTGVSQNPRHKITKRGQNVTFRCDPISEHNRLYWYRQTLGQGPEFLTYFQNEAQLEKSRLLSDRFSAERPKGSFSTLEIQRTEQGDSAMYLCATTRLRLHGRPETQYFGPGTRLLVL.

The J gene is TRBJ1-1, the V gene TRBV2; maybe TRBD1 (6 bases). The CDR3 is made up of 15 amino acids. Germline CDR1 reads SNHLY; CDR2 reads FYNNEI. Trimming removed 5 bases from V and 0 bases from J, with 13 bases in between. The CDR3: CASSTQGNLNTEAFF. In DNA, the CDR3 is TGTGCCAGCAGTACACAGGGTAACTTGAACACTGAAGCTTTCTTT.

The chain has TRBV6-1 and TRBJ2-3; a possible D gene is TRBD1 (6 bases). The V end lost 0 bases, the J end lost 5 bases, and 12 bases lay between the germline ends. CDR1 MNHNS and CDR2 SASEGT come from the germline V gene. This CDR3 has 15 amino acids. The CDR3, as DNA: TGTGCCAGCAGTGAAGCGGGGACATTTGGAGATACGCAGTATTTT. It codes for CASSEAGTFGDTQYF.

This CDR3 is CAWSLRTGLHDSPLHF. CDR3 bases: TGTGCCTGGAGTTTAAGGACAGGGTTGCACGATTCACCCCTCCACTTT. The chain joins TRBV30 to TRBJ1-6, with 8 bases aligning to TRBD1. The CDR3 totals 16 residues. V lost 2 bases to trimming and J lost 8 bases; unmatched junction nucleotides: 11. Germline V gives CDR1 GTSNPN, CDR2 SVGIG (reference sequence).

The chain is built from TRBV6-5 and TRBJ1-6; D is unresolved. The V and J ends lost 7 bases and 6 bases respectively, with 16 bases between them. The CDR3 totals 15 residues. CDR1 and CDR2 from the germline V gene are MNHEY and SVGAGI. CDR3 residues: CASNQKASGNSPLHF. The CDR3 DNA reads as TGTGCCAGCAACCAAAAGGCTTCGGGTAATTCACCCCTCCACTTT.

This clone was detected once. The chain has TRBV7-8 and TRBJ2-2; 7 bases map to TRBD1. The germline V gene encodes CDR1 SGHVS and CDR2 FQNEAQ. Trimming removed 5 bases from V and 4 bases from J; junction bases left unmatched: 13. There are 17 residues in the CDR3. The CDR3 reads CASSRHPGTAVTGELFF. The DNA of the CDR3 is TGTGCCAGCAGCCGTCATCCCGGGACAGCTGTCACCGGGGAGCTGTTTTTT.

This chain joins TRBV7-3 and TRBJ1-2; no clear D gene. Trimming took off 0 bases at V and 2 bases at J, with 7 bases between the two ends. There are 14 residues in the CDR3. From germline, CDR1 is SGHTA and CDR2 FQGTGA. The CDR3 DNA is TGTGCCAGCAGCTTAACAGCAATCAACTATGGCTACACCTTC. Protein product: CASSLTAINYGYTF. Full variable domain (remainder filled in from reference TRBV7-3 and TRBJ1-2): GAGVSQTPSNKVTEKGKYVELRCDPISGHTALYWYRQSLGQGPEFLIYFQGTGAADDSGLPNDRFFAVRPEGSVSTLKIQRTERGDSAVYLCASSLTAINYGYTFGSGTRLTVV.

The chain is built from TRBV7-2 and TRBJ1-2, with D hard to call. Germline V lookup: CDR1 SGHTA, CDR2 FQGNSA. CDR3 size: 13 residues. V shed 4 bases and J shed 3 bases, with 9 bases lying between them. The DNA of the CDR3 is TGTGCCAGCAGCTCGTACCGAGACTATGGCTACACCTTC. It codes for CASSSYRDYGYTF. Filled out from reference TRBV7-2 and TRBJ1-2, the complete variable domain reads GAGVSQSPSNKVTEKGKDVELRCDPISGHTALYWYRQSLGQGLEFLIYFQGNSAPDKSGLPSDRFSAERTGGSVSTLTIQRTQQEDSAVYLCASSSYRDYGYTFGSGTRLTVV.

The rearrangement uses TRBV27 and TRBJ1-2; D ambiguous. Trimming stripped 5 bases from V and 8 bases from J, with 21 bases between. CDR1 and CDR2 from the germline V gene are MNHEY and SMNVEV (reference sequence). The CDR3 is 15 amino acids. The DNA of the CDR3 is TGTGCCAGCAGTCCGAACAGTTATTTATATTCCGGCTACACCTTC. Protein product: CASSPNSYLYSGYTF.